These T cell receptor beta chains were read from a single sample in a study of CD8 T cells in ankylosing spondylitis. TCRdb ran MiXCR on the 5' RACE reads and lists one entry per CDR3 protein. The sample has some 350,000 distinct CDR3 sequences; roughly 15% are singletons. Sequencing was performed on blood, either unsorted or a sorted T cell fraction (not recorded which). The source of these receptors is a male donor with ankylosing spondylitis or in good health (not recorded which). CDR3s leave out the opening cysteine and the closing phenylalanine or tryptophan. The D gene is left open where the match is weak.

V gene: TRBV12-3/TRBV12-4
J gene: TRBJ2-1
D gene: TRBD2
CDR3 protein: ASNPSGRFDEQF

V gene: TRBV5-6
J gene: TRBJ1-6
D gene: TRBD1
CDR3 protein: ASSLLQGVNSPLH

V gene: TRBV24-1
J gene: TRBJ2-2
D gene: -
CDR3 protein: ATGSSGGTGELF

V gene: TRBV7-2
J gene: TRBJ1-5
D gene: -
CDR3 protein: ASSLGGMGNQPQH

V gene: TRBV18
J gene: TRBJ2-7
D gene: TRBD2
CDR3 protein: ASSATSGSRYEQY

V gene: TRBV4-1
J gene: TRBJ1-5
D gene: -
CDR3 protein: ASSQGRGISNQPQH

V gene: TRBV27
J gene: TRBJ2-7
D gene: TRBD1
CDR3 protein: ASSFGQGRPSYEQY

V gene: TRBV4-2
J gene: TRBJ2-1
D gene: TRBD2
CDR3 protein: ASSQEPPASGGKDEQF

V gene: TRBV9
J gene: TRBJ1-5
D gene: -
CDR3 protein: ASSVGGRGNQPQH

V gene: TRBV20-1
J gene: TRBJ2-3
D gene: TRBD2
CDR3 protein: CASADRTSGTDTQY

V gene: TRBV4-2
J gene: TRBJ2-1
D gene: -
CDR3 protein: ASSQDPLLSYNEQF

V gene: TRBV6-1
J gene: TRBJ2-5
D gene: TRBD2
CDR3 protein: ASSKTSGSRETQY

V gene: TRBV11-1
J gene: TRBJ2-3
D gene: TRBD1
CDR3 protein: ASSPWGQGTTDTQY

V gene: TRBV25-1
J gene: TRBJ2-3
D gene: -
CDR3 protein: ASSMPSTDTQY

V gene: TRBV6-1
J gene: TRBJ1-1
D gene: -
CDR3 protein: ATRGGLNTEAF

V gene: TRBV27
J gene: TRBJ2-4
D gene: TRBD2
CDR3 protein: ASSLRGTSGNAKNIQY

V gene: TRBV24-1
J gene: TRBJ2-7
D gene: TRBD2
CDR3 protein: ATSDLREVFYEQY

V gene: TRBV6-1
J gene: TRBJ2-1
D gene: TRBD2
CDR3 protein: ASCGTSGSNEQF

V gene: TRBV20-1
J gene: TRBJ1-6
D gene: TRBD1
CDR3 protein: SAIETPGQRNSPLH

V gene: TRBV6-5
J gene: TRBJ2-1
D gene: TRBD1
CDR3 protein: ASSYSGGQGGSNEQF

V gene: TRBV7-2
J gene: TRBJ2-1
D gene: TRBD2
CDR3 protein: ASSLGGTSENEQF

V gene: TRBV7-9
J gene: TRBJ2-1
D gene: -
CDR3 protein: ASSAGHGPYNEQF

V gene: TRBV27
J gene: TRBJ2-1
D gene: TRBD1
CDR3 protein: ASSPGTEGNEQF

V gene: TRBV5-1
J gene: TRBJ2-3
D gene: TRBD1
CDR3 protein: ASSLDGRGQGFSFPPDTQY

V gene: TRBV3-1
J gene: TRBJ2-7
D gene: -
CDR3 protein: ASNGGGYEQY

V gene: TRBV12-3/TRBV12-4
J gene: TRBJ1-2
D gene: TRBD1
CDR3 protein: ASSLDRGRGYT

V gene: TRBV3-1
J gene: TRBJ2-3
D gene: TRBD1
CDR3 protein: ASSQGGWDSDTQY

V gene: TRBV3-1
J gene: TRBJ2-1
D gene: -
CDR3 protein: ASSQAYNEQF

V gene: TRBV4-2
J gene: TRBJ2-5
D gene: TRBD2
CDR3 protein: ASSPRWLASGGKETQY

V gene: TRBV20-1
J gene: TRBJ2-1
D gene: TRBD1
CDR3 protein: SARDGGQGFRDEQF

V gene: TRBV3-1
J gene: TRBJ2-1
D gene: TRBD2
CDR3 protein: ASSTLAGNNEQF

V gene: TRBV30
J gene: TRBJ1-1
D gene: -
CDR3 protein: AWSVRGGVNTEAF

V gene: TRBV12-3/TRBV12-4
J gene: TRBJ1-2
D gene: -
CDR3 protein: ALPNAGAERDYGYT

V gene: TRBV2
J gene: TRBJ2-1
D gene: -
CDR3 protein: ASSAWGYNEQF

V gene: TRBV12-3/TRBV12-4
J gene: TRBJ2-7
D gene: TRBD1
CDR3 protein: ASSGQGADRGGEQY

V gene: TRBV9
J gene: TRBJ1-1
D gene: TRBD1
CDR3 protein: ASSLATGYTEAF

V gene: TRBV10-2
J gene: TRBJ2-2
D gene: -
CDR3 protein: ASSEGKVYPTGELF

V gene: TRBV6-1
J gene: TRBJ1-1
D gene: TRBD1
CDR3 protein: ASRSPGTGDGGDTEAF

V gene: TRBV5-1
J gene: TRBJ1-3
D gene: TRBD1
CDR3 protein: ASSQGLTGHLGDTIY

V gene: TRBV3-1
J gene: TRBJ1-1
D gene: -
CDR3 protein: ASSQVGGGTEAF

V gene: TRBV5-6
J gene: TRBJ1-2
D gene: -
CDR3 protein: ASSRTLQEGYT

V gene: TRBV5-1
J gene: TRBJ2-7
D gene: -
CDR3 protein: ASSLGGETYEQY

V gene: TRBV3-1
J gene: TRBJ2-5
D gene: -
CDR3 protein: ASSQDLETQY